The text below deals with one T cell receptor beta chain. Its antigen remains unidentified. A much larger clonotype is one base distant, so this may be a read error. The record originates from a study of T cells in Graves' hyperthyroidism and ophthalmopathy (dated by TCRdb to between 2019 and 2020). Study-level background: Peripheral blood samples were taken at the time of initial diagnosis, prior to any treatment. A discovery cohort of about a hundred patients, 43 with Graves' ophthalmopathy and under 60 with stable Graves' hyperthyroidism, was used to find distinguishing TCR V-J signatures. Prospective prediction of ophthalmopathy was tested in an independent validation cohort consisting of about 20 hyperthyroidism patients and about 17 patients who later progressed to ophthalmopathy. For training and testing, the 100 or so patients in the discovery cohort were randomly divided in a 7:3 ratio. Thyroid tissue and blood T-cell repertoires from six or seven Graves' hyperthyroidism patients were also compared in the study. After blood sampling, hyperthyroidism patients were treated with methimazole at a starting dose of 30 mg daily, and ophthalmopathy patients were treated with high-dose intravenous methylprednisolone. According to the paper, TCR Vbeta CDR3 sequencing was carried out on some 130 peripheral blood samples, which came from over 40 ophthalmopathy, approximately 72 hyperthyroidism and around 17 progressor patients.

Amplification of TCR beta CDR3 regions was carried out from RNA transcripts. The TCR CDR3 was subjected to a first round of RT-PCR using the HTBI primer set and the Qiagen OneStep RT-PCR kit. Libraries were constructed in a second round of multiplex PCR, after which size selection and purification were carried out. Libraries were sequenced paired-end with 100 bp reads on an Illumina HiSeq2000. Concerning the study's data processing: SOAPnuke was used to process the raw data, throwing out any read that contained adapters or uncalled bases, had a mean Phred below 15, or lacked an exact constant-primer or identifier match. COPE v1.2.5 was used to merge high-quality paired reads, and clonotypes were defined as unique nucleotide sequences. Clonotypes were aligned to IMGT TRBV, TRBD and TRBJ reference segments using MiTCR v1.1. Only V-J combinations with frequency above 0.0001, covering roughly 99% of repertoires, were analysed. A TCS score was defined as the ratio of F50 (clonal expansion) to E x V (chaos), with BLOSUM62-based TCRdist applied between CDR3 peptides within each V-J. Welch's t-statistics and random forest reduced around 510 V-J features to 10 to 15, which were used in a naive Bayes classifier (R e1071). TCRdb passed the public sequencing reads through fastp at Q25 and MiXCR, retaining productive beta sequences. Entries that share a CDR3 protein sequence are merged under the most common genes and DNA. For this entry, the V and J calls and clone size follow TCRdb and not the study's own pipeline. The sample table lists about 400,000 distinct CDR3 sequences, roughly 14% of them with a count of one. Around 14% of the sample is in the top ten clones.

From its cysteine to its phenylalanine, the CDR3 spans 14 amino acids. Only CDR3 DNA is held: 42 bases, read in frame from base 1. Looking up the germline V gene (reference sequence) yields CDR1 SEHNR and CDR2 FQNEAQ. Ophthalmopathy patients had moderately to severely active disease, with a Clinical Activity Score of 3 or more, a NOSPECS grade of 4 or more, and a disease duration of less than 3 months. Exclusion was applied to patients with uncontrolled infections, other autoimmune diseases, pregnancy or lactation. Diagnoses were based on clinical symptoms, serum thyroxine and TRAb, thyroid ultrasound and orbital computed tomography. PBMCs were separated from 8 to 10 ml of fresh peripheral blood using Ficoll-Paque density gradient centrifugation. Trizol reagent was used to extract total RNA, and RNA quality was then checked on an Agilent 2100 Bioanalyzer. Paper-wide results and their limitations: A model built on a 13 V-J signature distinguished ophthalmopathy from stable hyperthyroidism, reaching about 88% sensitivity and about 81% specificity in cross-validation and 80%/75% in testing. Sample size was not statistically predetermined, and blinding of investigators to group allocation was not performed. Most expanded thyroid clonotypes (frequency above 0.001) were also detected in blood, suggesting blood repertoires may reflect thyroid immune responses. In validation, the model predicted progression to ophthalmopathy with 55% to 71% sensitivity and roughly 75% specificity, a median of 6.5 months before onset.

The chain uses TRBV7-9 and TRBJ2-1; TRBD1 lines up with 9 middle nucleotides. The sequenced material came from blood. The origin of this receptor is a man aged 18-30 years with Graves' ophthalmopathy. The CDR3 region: CASSWPGQGNEQSF. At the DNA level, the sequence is TGTGCCAGCAGCTGGCCGGGACAGGGAAATGAGCAGTCCTTC. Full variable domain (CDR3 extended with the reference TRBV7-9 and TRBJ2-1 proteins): DTGVSQNPRHKITKRGQNVTFRCDPISEHNRLYWYRQTLGQGPEFLTYFQNEAQLEKSRLLSDRFSAERPKGSFSTLEIQRTEQGDSAMYLCASSWPGQGNEQSFGPGTRLTVL.